The clone carrying this TCR beta chain showed up many times. Its antigen is still unknown. CDR1 and CDR2 from the germline V gene are SGHRS and YFSETQ. CDR3 size: 14 residues. The V and J ends lost 4 bases and 5 bases respectively, with 13 bases between them. The data stem from a study of regulatory T cells in long-lasting Graves disease. Study-level background: For under 3 months, newly diagnosed Graves' patients had been taking antithyroid drugs.

Construction of the TCR beta libraries employed iRepertoire HTBI primers in conjunction with Arm-PCR of CDR3 regions. From the multiplex PCR reads, TCRdb called clonotypes with MiXCR, one entry per CDR3 protein. The table includes about 440,000 distinct CDR3 sequences, about a sixth detected once. General study findings and limits: Among persistent patients, a larger number of public clonotypes were shared (around 3,000) than among newly diagnosed patients (about 970). Analysis covered peripheral blood alone, not thyroid tissue.

Time point indicated: newly diagnosed GD, antithyroid drugs for less than 3 months. From RNA extracted from PBMCs, the TCR library was made. The same specimen was also included in a second study, on T cells in Graves' hyperthyroidism and ophthalmopathy. That work contributes: The TCR CDR3 first-round RT-PCR relied on the HTBI primer set.

The origin of this receptor is a woman between 25 and 40 years old with Graves disease. The genes are TRBV5-1 and TRBJ1-5; D gene ambiguous. The sample in question was peripheral blood mononuclear cells (PBMCs), obtained at new diagnosis, from a patient treated with antithyroid drugs. The CDR3 region has the DNA TGCGCCAGCAGCCCAGGCAATTCGGATCAGCCCCAGCATTTT. It encodes CASSPGNSDQPQHF.